This is a list of T cell receptor beta chains from one sample in a study of memory B cells and T cells in multiple sclerosis. Generated by immunoSEQ multiplex PCR, the TCRdb table keeps only in-frame clones and is missing some. The repertoire holds roughly 45,000 clones, roughly four fifths seen once, with roughly 1% in the top ten. The antigens of these receptors remain unknown. What was sequenced was PBMCs from blood kept in culture. The receptor source for this set is a human donor with multiple sclerosis. CDR3s include the opening cysteine and the closing phenylalanine or tryptophan. The order of the fields is D gene, V gene, J gene, clone size, CDR3 protein, CDR3 DNA. A D gene is named only where the DNA matches it firmly. Clone size is stated in some rows and not others, as once, few, many or a class when expanded.

>TRBD1|TRBV2|TRBJ1-1|.
CASSWGTGRGNTEAFF
TGTGCCAGCAGTTGGGGGACAGGGCGCGGGAACACTGAAGCTTTCTTT
>.|TRBV10-3|TRBJ1-6|.
CAISDGPGQGNSPLHF
TGTGCCATCAGTGATGGTCCGGGACAAGGGAATTCACCCCTCCACTTT
>.|TRBV5-1|TRBJ1-1|few
CASSFGGPTEAFF
TGCGCCAGCAGCTTCGGGGGGCCCACTGAAGCTTTCTTT
>.|TRBV5-1|TRBJ2-1|.
CASSLVRDEQFF
TGCGCCAGCAGCTTGGTTCGGGATGAGCAGTTCTTC
>.|TRBV2|TRBJ2-7|.
CASRTNYEQYF
TGTGCCAGCAGGACCAATTACGAGCAGTACTTC
>TRBD1|TRBV29-1|TRBJ1-2|.
CSVRQGYGYTF
TGCAGCGTTAGACAGGGATATGGCTACACCTTC
>.|TRBV19|TRBJ2-2|few
CASSIADLGELFF
TGTGCCAGTAGTATAGCGGACCTCGGGGAGCTGTTTTTT
>TRBD1|TRBV19|TRBJ1-4|.
CASRDRGRVDEKLFF
TGTGCCAGTCGGGACAGGGGGCGGGTAGATGAAAAACTGTTTTTT
>TRBD1|TRBV15|TRBJ2-7|.
CATSRGAPTGALYEQYF
TGTGCCACCAGCAGAGGGGCACCGACAGGGGCCCTCTACGAGCAGTACTTC
>.|TRBV19|TRBJ1-2|once
CASSTDDGFYGYTF
TGTGCCAGTAGTACTGATGACGGTTTCTATGGCTACACCTTC
>.|TRBV19|TRBJ1-5|.
CASSTGHGQPQHF
TGTGCCAGTAGCACAGGCCACGGCCAGCCCCAGCATTTT
>TRBD1|TRBV7-9|TRBJ1-4|.
CASSYTGGSEKLFF
TGTGCCAGCAGCTATACAGGGGGTAGTGAAAAACTGTTTTTT
>.|TRBV4-3|TRBJ2-1|.
CASSPPGGEQFF
TGCGCCAGCAGCCCCCCCGGAGGGGAGCAGTTCTTC